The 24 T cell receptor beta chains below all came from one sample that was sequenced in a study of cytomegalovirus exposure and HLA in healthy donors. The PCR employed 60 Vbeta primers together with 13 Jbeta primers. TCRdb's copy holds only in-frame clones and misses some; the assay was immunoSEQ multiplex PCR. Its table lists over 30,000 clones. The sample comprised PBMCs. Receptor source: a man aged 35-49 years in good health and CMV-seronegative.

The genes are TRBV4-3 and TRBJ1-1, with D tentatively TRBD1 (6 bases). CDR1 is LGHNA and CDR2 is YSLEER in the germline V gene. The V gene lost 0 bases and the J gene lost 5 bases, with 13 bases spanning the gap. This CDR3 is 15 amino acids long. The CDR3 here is CASSQDEQGSTEAFF. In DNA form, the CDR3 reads TGCGCCAGCAGCCAAGACGAACAGGGTAGTACTGAAGCTTTCTTT.

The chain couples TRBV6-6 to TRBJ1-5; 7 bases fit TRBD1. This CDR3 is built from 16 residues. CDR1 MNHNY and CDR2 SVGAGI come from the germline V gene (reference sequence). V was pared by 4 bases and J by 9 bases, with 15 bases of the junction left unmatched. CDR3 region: CASSSLQQGPSRPQHF. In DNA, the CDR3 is TGTGCCAGCAGTTCCCTCCAACAGGGGCCCTCCAGGCCCCAGCATTTT.

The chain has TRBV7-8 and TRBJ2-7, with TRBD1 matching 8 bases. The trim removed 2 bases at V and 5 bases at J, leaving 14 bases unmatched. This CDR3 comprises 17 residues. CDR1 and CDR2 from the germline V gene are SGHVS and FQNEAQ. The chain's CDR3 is CASSLRRGRQGANEQYF. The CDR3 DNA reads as TGTGCCAGCAGCTTAAGGCGGGGTAGGCAGGGGGCTAACGAGCAGTACTTC. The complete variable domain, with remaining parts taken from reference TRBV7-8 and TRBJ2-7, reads GAGVSQSPRYKVAKRGQDVALRCDPISGHVSLFWYQQALGQGPEFLTYFQNEAQLDKSGLPSDRFFAERPEGSVSTLKIQRTQQEDSAVYLCASSLRRGRQGANEQYFGPGTRLTVT.

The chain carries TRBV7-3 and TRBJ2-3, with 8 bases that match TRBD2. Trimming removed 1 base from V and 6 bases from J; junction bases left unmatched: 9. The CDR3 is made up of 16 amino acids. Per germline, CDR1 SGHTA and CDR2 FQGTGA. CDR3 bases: TGTGCCAGCAGCTTAAGTCCGGGAGGGGCTGTGGATACGCAGTATTTT. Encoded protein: CASSLSPGGAVDTQYF.

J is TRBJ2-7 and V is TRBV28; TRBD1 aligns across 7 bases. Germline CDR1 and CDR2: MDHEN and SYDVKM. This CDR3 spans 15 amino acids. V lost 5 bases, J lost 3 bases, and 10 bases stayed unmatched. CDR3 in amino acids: CASSRYRGSHYEQYF. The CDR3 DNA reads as TGTGCCAGCAGTCGATACAGGGGTTCCCACTACGAGCAGTACTTC.

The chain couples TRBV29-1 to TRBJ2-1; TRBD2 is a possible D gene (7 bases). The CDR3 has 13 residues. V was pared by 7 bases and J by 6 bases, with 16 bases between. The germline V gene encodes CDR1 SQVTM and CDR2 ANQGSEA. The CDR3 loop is CSAISGTPNEQFF. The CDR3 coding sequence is TGCAGCGCCATAAGCGGGACACCCAATGAGCAGTTCTTC.

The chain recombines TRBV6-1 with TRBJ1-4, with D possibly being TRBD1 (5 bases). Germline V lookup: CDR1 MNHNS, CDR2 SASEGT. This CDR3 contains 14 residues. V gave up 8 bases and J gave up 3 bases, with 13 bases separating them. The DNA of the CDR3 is TGTGCCAGCCTCCCAAGGGGCCCTAATGAAAAACTGTTTTTT. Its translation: CASLPRGPNEKLFF.

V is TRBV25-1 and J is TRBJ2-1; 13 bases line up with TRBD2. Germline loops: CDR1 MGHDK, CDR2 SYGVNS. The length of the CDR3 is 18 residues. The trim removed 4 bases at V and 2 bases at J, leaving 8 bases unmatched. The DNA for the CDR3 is TGTGCCAGCAGTGGGCGGACTAGCGGGAGACAAACCTACAATGAGCAGTTCTTC. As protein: CASSGRTSGRQTYNEQFF.

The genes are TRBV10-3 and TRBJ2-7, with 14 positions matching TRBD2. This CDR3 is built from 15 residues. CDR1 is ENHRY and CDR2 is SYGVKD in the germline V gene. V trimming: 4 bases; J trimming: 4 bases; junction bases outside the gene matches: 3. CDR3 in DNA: TGTGCCATCAGTGGGACTAGCGGGAGGCTGTACGAGCAGTACTTC. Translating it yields CAISGTSGRLYEQYF.

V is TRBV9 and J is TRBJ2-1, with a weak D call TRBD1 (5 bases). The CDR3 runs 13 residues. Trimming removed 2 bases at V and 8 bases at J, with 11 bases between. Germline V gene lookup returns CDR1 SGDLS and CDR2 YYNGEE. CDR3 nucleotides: TGTGCCAGCAGCGTGCAGGGTACGGATGAGCAGTTCTTC. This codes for CASSVQGTDEQFF.

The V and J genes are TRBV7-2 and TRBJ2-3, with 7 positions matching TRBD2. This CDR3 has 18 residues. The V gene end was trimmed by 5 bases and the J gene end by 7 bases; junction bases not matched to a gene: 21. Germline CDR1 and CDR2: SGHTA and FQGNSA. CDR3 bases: TGTGCCAGCAGCCGTAACTTACCCCTAGCGGCCTCGGAGAATACGCAGTATTTT. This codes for CASSRNLPLAASENTQYF.

CDR3 sequence: CSVDGSYEQYF. For the CDR3, the DNA is TGCAGCGTTGACGGCTCCTACGAGCAGTACTTC. The J gene is TRBJ2-7, the V gene TRBV29-1; D ambiguous. Trimming removed 3 bases from V and 0 bases from J, with 3 bases in between. The germline CDR1 and CDR2 sequences are SQVTM and ANQGSEA. This CDR3 is built from 11 residues.

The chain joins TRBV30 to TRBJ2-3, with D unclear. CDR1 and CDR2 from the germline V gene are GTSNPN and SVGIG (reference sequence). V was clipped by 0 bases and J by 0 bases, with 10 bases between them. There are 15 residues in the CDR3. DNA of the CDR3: TGTGCCTGGAGTGTTTCTGTATCTAGCACAGATACGCAGTATTTT. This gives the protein CAWSVSVSSTDTQYF.

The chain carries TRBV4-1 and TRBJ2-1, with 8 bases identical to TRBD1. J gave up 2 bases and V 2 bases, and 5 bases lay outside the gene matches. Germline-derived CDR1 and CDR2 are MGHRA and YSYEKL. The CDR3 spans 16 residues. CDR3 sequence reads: CASSQPDRVPYNEQFF. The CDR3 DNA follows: TGCGCCAGCAGCCAACCGGACAGGGTTCCCTACAATGAGCAGTTCTTC.

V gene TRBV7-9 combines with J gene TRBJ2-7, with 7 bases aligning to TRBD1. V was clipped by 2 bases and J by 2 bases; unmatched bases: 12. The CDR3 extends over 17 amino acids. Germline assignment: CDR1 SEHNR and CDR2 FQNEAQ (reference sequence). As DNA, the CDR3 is TGTGCCAGCAGCTTACTTAGGACAGGAAGGGAAGCCTACGAGCAGTACTTC. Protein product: CASSLLRTGREAYEQYF.

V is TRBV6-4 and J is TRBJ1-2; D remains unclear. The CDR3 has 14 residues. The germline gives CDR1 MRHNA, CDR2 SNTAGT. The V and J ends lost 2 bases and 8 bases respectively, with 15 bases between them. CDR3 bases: TGTGCCAGCAGTGACGGTCTGGGTGGGAGCGGCTACACCTTC. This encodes CASSDGLGGSGYTF.

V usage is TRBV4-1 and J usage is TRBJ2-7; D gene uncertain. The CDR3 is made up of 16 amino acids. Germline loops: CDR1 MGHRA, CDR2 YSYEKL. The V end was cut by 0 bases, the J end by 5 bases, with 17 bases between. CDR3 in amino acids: CASSQDDAVRANEQYF. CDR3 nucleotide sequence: TGCGCCAGCAGCCAAGATGATGCGGTGCGAGCGAACGAGCAGTACTTC.

In nucleotides, the CDR3 is TGTGCCAGCTCCGCTGACACCGGGCAGTTCTTC. It encodes CASSADTGQFF. The rearrangement joins TRBV18 to TRBJ2-1; D not resolved. The ends were cut back, 6 bases at V and 12 bases at J, with 12 bases in the middle. Germline values: CDR1 KGHSH, CDR2 LQKENI. CDR3 length equals 11 residues. The full variable domain, completed using reference TRBV18 and TRBJ2-1, is NAGVMQNPRHLVRRRGQEARLRCSPMKGHSHVYWYRQLPEEGLKFMVYLQKENIIDESGMPKERFSAEFPKEGPSILRIQQVVRGDSAAYFCASSADTGQFFGPGTRLTVL.

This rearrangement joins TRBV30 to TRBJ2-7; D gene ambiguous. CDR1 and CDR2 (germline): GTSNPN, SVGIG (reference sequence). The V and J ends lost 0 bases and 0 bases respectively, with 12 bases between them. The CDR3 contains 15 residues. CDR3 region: CAWSVRRISSYEQYF. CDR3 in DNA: TGTGCCTGGAGTGTAAGGCGGATTAGCTCCTACGAGCAGTACTTC.

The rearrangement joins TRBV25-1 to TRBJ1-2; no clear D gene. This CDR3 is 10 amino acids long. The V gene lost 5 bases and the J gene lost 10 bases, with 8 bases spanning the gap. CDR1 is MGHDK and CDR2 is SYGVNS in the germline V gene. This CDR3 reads CASSRLYYTF. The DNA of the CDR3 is TGTGCCAGCAGTAGACTCTACTACACCTTC.

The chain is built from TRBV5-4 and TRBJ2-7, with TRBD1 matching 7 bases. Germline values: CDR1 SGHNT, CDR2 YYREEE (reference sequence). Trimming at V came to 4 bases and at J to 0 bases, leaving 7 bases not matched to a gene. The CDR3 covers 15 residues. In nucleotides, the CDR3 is TGTGCCAGCAGCGTCGGGACAGCTCTCTCCTACGAGCAGTACTTC. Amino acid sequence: CASSVGTALSYEQYF.

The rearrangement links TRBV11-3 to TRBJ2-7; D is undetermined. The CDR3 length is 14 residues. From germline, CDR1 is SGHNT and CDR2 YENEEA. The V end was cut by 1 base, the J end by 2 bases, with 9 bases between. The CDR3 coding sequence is TGTGCCAGCAGCTTAGCCAGCGCCACCTACGAGCAGTACTTC. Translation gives CASSLASATYEQYF.

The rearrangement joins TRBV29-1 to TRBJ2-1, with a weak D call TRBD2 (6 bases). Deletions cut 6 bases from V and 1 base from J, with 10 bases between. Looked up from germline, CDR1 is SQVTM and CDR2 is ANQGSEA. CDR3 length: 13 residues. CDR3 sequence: CSVLGSSYNEQFF. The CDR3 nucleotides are TGCAGCGTACTCGGGAGTTCCTACAATGAGCAGTTCTTC.

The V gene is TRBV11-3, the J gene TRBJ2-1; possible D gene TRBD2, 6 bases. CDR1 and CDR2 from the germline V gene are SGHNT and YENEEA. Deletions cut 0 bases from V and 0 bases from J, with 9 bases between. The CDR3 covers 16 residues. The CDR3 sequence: CASSLEGRGSYNEQFF. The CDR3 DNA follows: TGTGCCAGCAGCTTAGAAGGGCGGGGCTCCTACAATGAGCAGTTCTTC.